This T cell receptor beta chain was captured in a study of blood T cell repertoires in COVID-19. The wider study: Whether acute or convalescent, the COVID-19 samples came from the United States, Italy and Spain.

Generated by immunoSEQ multiplex PCR, the TCRdb table keeps only in-frame clones and is missing some. Of about 120,000 clones listed, over 75% are singletons. Trimming removed 7 bases at V and 0 bases at J, with 11 bases between. CDR1 and CDR2 from the germline V gene are SQVTM and ANQGSEA. This CDR3 has 13 amino acids. This TCR was recovered from an elderly man with acute or convalescent COVID-19. Sequencing used peripheral blood. V gene TRBV29-1 combines with J gene TRBJ2-3, with D possibly being TRBD1 (5 bases). CDR3 nucleotides: TGCAGCGGAACAGGTTCTAGCACAGATACGCAGTATTTT. Translating it yields CSGTGSSTDTQYF.